This T cell receptor beta chain was profiled in a study of early T cells in non-severe SARS-CoV-2 infection. In the study overall: The study sequenced bulk RNA from unsorted whole blood, with chains unpaired.

On this clonotype: Its matching antigen is unknown.

Individual cDNA molecules each received unique molecular identifiers attached to them. A single record per CDR3 protein comes from TCRdb applying MiXCR to the 5' RACE reads. The sample holds about 64,000 distinct CDR3 sequences, roughly 13% seen once. The V segment lost 2 bases and the J segment 3 bases; nucleotides outside the gene matches: 3. CDR3 length: 14 amino acids. In germline, CDR1 is SGHTA, CDR2 FQGNSA. Overall study findings and caveats: VDJdb-based annotation leaned toward anti-spike CD8 responses and missed private and CD4 specificities.

The source is an adult who was a healthcare worker with PCR-confirmed SARS-CoV-2 infection or an uninfected control (not recorded which). The rearrangement joins TRBV7-2 to TRBJ2-5, with TRBD1 identical over 7 bases. The material sequenced was whole blood. The CDR3 is CASSLWGTEETQYF. In nucleotides, the CDR3 is TGTGCCAGCAGCTTATGGGGGACAGAAGAGACCCAGTACTTC.